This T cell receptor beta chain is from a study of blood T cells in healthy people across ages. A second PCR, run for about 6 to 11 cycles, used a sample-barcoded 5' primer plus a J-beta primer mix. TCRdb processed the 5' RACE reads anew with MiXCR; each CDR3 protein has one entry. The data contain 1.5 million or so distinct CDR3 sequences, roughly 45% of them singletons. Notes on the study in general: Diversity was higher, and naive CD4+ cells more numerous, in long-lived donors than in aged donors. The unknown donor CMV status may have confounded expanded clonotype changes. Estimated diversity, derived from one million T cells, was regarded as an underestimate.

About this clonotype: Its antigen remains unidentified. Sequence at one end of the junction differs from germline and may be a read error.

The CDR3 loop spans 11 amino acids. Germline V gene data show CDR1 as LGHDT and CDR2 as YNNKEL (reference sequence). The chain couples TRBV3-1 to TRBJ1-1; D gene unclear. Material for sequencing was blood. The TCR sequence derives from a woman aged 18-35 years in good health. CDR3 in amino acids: CASRGSGEAFF. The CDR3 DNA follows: TGTGCTAGCAGAGGGTCCGGTGAAGCTTTCTTT.